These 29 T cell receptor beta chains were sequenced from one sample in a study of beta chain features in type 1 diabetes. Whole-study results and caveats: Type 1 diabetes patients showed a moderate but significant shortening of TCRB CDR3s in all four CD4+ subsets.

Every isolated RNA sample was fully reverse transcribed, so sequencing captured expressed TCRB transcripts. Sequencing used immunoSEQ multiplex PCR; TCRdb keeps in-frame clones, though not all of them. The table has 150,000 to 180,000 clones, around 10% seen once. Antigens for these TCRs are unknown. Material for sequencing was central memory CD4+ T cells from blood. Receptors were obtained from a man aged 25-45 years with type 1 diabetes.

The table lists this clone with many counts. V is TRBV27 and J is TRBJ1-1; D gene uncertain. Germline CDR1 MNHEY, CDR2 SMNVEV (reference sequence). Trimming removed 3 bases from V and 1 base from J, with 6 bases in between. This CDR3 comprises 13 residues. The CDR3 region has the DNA TGTGCCAGCAGTTTTATTCGGAACACTGAAGCTTTCTTT. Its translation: CASSFIRNTEAFF.

CDR3 amino acids: CASSPNAPSGRAEQYF. CDR3 DNA sequence: TGTGCCAGCTCACCAAATGCCCCTAGCGGGAGGGCGGAGCAGTACTTC. V gene TRBV18 combines with J gene TRBJ2-7, with TRBD2 matching over 12 bases. The V gene's germline CDR1 is KGHSH and CDR2 LQKENI. This CDR3 contains 16 residues. Trimming cost V 2 bases and J 7 bases; bases outside gene matches: 9. Using reference TRBV18 and TRBJ2-7 for the parts outside the CDR3, the full variable domain is NAGVMQNPRHLVRRRGQEARLRCSPMKGHSHVYWYRQLPEEGLKFMVYLQKENIIDESGMPKERFSAEFPKEGPSILRIQQVVRGDSAAYFCASSPNAPSGRAEQYFGPGTRLTVT.

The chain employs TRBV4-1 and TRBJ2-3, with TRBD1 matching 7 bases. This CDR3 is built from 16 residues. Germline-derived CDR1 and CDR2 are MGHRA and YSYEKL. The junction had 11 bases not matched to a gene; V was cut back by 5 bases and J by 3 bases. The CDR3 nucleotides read TGCGCCAGCAGCGCCCCGGACAGGTTTAATACAGATACGCAGTATTTT. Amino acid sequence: CASSAPDRFNTDTQYF.

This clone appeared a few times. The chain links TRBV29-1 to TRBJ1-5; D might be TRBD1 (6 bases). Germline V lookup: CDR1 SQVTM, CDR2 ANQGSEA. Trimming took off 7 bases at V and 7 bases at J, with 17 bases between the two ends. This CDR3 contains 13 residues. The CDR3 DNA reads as TGCAGCGCGATTACAGGGTATCGACAGCCCCAGCATTTT. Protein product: CSAITGYRQPQHF.

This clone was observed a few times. The CDR3 nucleotides are TGTGCCAGCAGGACAACCGGGACTAGCTACACCGGGGAGCTGTTTTTT. Protein product: CASRTTGTSYTGELFF. The V and J genes are TRBV28 and TRBJ2-2, with 9 nucleotides matching TRBD2. Germline V gives CDR1 MDHEN, CDR2 SYDVKM. This CDR3 has 16 amino acids. With 6 bases clipped from V and 3 bases from J, the junction kept 8 bases outside the gene matches.

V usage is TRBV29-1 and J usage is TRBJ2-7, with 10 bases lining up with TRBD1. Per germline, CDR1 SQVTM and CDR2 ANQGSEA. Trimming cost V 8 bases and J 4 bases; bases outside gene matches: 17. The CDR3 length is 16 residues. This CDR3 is CSFRQGAGGSRYEQYF. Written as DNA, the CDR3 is TGCAGCTTCCGACAGGGGGCCGGCGGGAGTCGATACGAGCAGTACTTC.

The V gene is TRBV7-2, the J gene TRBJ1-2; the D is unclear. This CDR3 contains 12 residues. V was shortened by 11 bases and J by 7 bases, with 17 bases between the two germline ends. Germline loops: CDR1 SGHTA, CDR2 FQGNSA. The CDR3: CAEVAARIGYTF. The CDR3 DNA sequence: TGTGCCGAGGTAGCGGCGCGAATTGGCTACACCTTC.

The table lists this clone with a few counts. Written as DNA, the CDR3 is TGCGCCAGCAGCCCGACCGGGATCGCGTATTCCGATACGCAGTATTTT. The encoded protein is CASSPTGIAYSDTQYF. The chain uses TRBV5-1 and TRBJ2-3; a weak D match, TRBD2 (5 bases). Germline loops: CDR1 SGHRS, CDR2 YFSETQ. This CDR3 has 16 residues. V was cut by 4 bases and J by 6 bases, with 21 bases left in between.

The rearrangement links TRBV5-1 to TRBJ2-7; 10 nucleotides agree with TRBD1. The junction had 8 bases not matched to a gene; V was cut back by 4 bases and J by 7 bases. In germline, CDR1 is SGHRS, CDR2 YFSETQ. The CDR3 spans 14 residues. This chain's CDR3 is CASSPGTGVGEQYF. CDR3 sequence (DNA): TGCGCCAGCAGCCCAGGGACAGGGGTTGGAGAGCAGTACTTC. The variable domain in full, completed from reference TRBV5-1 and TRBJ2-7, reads KAGVTQTPRYLIKTRGQQVTLSCSPISGHRSVSWYQQTPGQGLQFLFEYFSETQRNKGNFPGRFSGRQFSNSRSEMNVSTLELGDSALYLCASSPGTGVGEQYFGPGTRLTVT.

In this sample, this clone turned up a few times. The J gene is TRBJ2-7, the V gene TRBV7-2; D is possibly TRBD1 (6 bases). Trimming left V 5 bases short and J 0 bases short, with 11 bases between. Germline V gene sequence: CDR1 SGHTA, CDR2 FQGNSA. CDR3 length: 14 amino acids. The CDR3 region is CASSRQDHSYEQYF. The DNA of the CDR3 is TGTGCCAGCAGCCGACAGGACCACTCCTACGAGCAGTACTTC.

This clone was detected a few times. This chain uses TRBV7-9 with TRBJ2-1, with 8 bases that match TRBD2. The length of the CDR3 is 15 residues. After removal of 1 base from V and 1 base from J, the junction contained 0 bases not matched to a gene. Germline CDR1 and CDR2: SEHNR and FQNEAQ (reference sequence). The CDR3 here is CASSLGGGSYNEQFF. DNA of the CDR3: TGTGCCAGCAGCTTAGGCGGGGGGTCCTACAATGAGCAGTTCTTC.

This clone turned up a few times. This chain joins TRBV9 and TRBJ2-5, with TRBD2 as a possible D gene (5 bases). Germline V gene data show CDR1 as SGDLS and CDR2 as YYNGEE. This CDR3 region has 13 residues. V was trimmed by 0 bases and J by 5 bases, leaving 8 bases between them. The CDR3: CASSVAGFETQYF. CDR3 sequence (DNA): TGTGCCAGCAGCGTAGCGGGATTTGAGACCCAGTACTTC.

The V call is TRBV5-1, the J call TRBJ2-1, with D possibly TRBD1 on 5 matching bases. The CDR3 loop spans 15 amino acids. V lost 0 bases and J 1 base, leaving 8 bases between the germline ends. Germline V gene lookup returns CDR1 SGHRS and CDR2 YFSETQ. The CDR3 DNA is TGCGCCAGCAGCTTGGTGACAGCTTCCTACAATGAGCAGTTCTTC. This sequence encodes CASSLVTASYNEQFF.

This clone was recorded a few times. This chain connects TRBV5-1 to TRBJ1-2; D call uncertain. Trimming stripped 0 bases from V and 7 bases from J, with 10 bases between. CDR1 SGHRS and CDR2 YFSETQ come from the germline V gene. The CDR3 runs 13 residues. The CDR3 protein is CASSLAGNGGYTF. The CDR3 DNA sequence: TGCGCCAGCAGCTTGGCCGGGAATGGTGGCTACACCTTC.

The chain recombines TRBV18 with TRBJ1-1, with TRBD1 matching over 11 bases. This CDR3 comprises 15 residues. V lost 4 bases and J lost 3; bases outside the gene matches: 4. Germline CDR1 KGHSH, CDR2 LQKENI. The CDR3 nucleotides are TGTGCCAGCTCACGGACAGGGGGCGCAGACACTGAAGCTTTCTTT. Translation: CASSRTGGADTEAFF.

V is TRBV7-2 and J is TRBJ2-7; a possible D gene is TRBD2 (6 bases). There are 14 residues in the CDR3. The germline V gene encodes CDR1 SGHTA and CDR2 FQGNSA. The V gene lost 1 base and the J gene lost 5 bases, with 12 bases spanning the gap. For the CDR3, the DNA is TGTGCCAGCAGCTTAGGGGGCGGGATCCACGAGCAGTACTTC. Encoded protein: CASSLGGGIHEQYF.

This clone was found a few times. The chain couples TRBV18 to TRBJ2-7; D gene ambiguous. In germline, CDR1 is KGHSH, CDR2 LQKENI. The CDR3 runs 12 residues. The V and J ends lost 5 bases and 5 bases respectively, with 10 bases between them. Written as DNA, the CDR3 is TGTGCCAGCTCAGTGACAATCAACGAGCAGTACTTC. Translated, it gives CASSVTINEQYF. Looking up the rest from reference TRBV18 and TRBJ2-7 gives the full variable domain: NAGVMQNPRHLVRRRGQEARLRCSPMKGHSHVYWYRQLPEEGLKFMVYLQKENIIDESGMPKERFSAEFPKEGPSILRIQQVVRGDSAAYFCASSVTINEQYFGPGTRLTVT.

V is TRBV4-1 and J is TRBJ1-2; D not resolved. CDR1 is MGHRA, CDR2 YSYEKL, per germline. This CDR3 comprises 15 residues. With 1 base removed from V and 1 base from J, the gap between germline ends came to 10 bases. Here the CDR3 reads CASSQVIRGNYGYTF. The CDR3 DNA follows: TGCGCCAGCAGCCAAGTTATCCGGGGTAACTATGGCTACACCTTC.

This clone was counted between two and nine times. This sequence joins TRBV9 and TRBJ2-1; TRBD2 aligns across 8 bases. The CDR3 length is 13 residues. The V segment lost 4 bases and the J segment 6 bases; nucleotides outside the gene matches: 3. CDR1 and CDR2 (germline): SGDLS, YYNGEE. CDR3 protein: CASSPTSGNEQFF. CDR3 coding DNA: TGTGCCAGCAGCCCCACTAGCGGCAATGAGCAGTTCTTC. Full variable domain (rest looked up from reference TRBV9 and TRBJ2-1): DSGVTQTPKHLITATGQRVTLRCSPRSGDLSVYWYQQSLDQGLQFLIQYYNGEERAKGNILERFSAQQFPDLHSELNLSSLELGDSALYFCASSPTSGNEQFFGPGTRLTVL.

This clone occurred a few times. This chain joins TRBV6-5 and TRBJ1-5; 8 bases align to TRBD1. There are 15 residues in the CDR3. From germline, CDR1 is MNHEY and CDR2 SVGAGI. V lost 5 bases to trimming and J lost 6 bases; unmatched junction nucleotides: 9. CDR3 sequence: CASSIRTGSGQPQHF. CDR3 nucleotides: TGTGCCAGCAGTATCCGGACAGGGTCGGGTCAGCCCCAGCATTTT.

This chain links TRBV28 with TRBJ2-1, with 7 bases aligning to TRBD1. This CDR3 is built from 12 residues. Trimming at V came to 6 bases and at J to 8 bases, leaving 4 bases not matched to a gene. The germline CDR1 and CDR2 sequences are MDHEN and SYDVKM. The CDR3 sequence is CASSPDRHEQFF. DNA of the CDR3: TGTGCCAGCAGCCCGGACAGGCATGAGCAGTTCTTC. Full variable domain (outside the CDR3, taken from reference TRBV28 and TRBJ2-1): DVKVTQSSRYLVKRTGEKVFLECVQDMDHENMFWYRQDPGLGLRLIYFSYDVKMKEKGDIPEGYSVSREKKERFSLILESASTNQTSMYLCASSPDRHEQFFGPGTRLTVL.

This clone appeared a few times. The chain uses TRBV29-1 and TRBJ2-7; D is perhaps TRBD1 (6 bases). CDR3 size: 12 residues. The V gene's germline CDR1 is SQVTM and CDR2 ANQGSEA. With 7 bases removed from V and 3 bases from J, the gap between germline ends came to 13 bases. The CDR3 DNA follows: TGCAGCGCTGGGGACACAAGCTACGAGCAGTACTTC. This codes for CSAGDTSYEQYF.

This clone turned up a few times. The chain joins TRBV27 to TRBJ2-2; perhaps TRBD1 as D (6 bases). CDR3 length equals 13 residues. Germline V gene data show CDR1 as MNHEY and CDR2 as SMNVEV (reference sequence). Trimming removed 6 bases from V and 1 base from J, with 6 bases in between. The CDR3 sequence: CASSRGNTGELFF. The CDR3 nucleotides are TGTGCCAGCAGCAGGGGGAACACCGGGGAGCTGTTTTTT.

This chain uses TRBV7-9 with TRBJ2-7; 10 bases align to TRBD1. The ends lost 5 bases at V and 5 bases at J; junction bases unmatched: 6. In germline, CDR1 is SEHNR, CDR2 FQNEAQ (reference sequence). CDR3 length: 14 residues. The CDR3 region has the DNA TGTGCCAGCAGCCAGGGACAGGGGTTAAACGAGCAGTACTTC. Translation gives CASSQGQGLNEQYF. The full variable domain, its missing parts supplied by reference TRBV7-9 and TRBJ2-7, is DTGVSQNPRHKITKRGQNVTFRCDPISEHNRLYWYRQTLGQGPEFLTYFQNEAQLEKSRLLSDRFSAERPKGSFSTLEIQRTEQGDSAMYLCASSQGQGLNEQYFGPGTRLTVT.

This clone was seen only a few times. The CDR3 DNA reads TGTGCCAGCAGCTTACTCCTTGGCAGGGAAGCTTTCTTT. Protein product: CASSLLLGREAFF. The chain combines TRBV7-3 with TRBJ1-1; D unclear. Per germline, CDR1 SGHTA and CDR2 FQGTGA. This CDR3 spans 13 amino acids. V lost 2 bases to trimming and J lost 8 bases, with 12 bases between them.

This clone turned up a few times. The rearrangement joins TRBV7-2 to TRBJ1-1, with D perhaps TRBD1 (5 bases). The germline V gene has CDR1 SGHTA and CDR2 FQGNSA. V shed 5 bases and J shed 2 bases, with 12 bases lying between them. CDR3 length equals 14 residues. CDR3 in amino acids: CASSQDILNTEAFF. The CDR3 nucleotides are TGTGCCAGCAGCCAGGACATACTTAACACTGAAGCTTTCTTT.

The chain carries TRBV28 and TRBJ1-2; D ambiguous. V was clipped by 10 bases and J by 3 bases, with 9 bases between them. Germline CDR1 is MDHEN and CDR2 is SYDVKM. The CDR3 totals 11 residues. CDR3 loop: CAIQDYYGYTF. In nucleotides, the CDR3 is TGTGCCATCCAGGATTACTATGGCTACACCTTC.

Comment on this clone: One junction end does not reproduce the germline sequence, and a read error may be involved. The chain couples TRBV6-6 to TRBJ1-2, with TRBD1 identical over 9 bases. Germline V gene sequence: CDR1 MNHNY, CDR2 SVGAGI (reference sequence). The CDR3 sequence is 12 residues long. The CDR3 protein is CASRESTGGNLF. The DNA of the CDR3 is TGTGCCAGCAGGGAATCGACAGGGGGTAACCTCTTC.

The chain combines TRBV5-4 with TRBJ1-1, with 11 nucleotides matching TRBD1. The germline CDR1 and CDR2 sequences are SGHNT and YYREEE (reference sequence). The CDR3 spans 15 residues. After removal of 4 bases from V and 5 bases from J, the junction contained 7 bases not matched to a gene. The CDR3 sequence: CASSPNRDRGTEAFF. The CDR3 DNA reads TGTGCCAGCAGCCCAAACCGGGACAGGGGGACTGAAGCTTTCTTT. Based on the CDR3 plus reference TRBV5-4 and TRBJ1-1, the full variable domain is ETGVTQSPTHLIKTRGQQVTLRCSSQSGHNTVSWYQQALGQGPQFIFQYYREEENGRGNFPPRFSGLQFPNYSSELNVNALELDDSALYLCASSPNRDRGTEAFFGQGTRLTVV.